Listed here is a single TCR beta chain. Deletions cut 0 bases from V and 1 base from J, with 12 bases between. The CDR3 loop spans 15 amino acids. Germline CDR1 and CDR2: GTSNPN and SVGIG (reference sequence). This sample was taken from a study of blood T cell repertoires in COVID-19. Study-wide context: Material from acute and convalescent COVID-19 was sourced from the United States, Italy and Spain. PBMCs, B-cell-depleted T cells, or T cells were the source of the cDNA or gDNA that made up the material.

Enrolment of Seattle patients took place during active infection, and they were followed longitudinally. The repertoire was sequenced with immunoSEQ multiplex PCR; TCRdb's copy has only in-frame clones and lacks some. The data contain some 310,000 clones, roughly 90% of them singletons. The V call is TRBV30, the J call TRBJ1-1; tentative D call: TRBD1 (6 bases). This receptor was taken from a woman aged 25 to 39 with COVID-19, enrolled during active disease. The sample comprised peripheral blood. DNA for the CDR3: TGTGCCTGGAGTGTATCCTTACAGGGGAACACTGAAGCTTTCTTT. Translation gives CAWSVSLQGNTEAFF.